Listed here is a single T cell receptor (beta chain). Germline V CDR1 and CDR2: LGHNA, YSLEER. The CDR3 spans 16 residues. Trimming cost V 0 bases and J 9 bases, with 21 bases left between them. The record originates from a study of shared T cell receptors in the human thymus. TCRdb's copy holds only in-frame clones and misses some; the assay was immunoSEQ multiplex PCR. The repertoire has hundreds of thousands of clones, 87% of them found once; the top ten carry 0.0094%. Separately, the same data were catalogued under a study of human thymus T cells.

The J gene is TRBJ2-7, the V gene TRBV4-3; the D gene is possibly TRBD2 (5 bases). Sequenced input: thymocytes. The source of this sequence is a boy under two years old with a congenital heart defect. CDR3 in amino acids: CASSQDSQKEDLVQYF. The CDR3, as DNA: TGCGCCAGCAGCCAAGATTCACAGAAGGAGGACTTGGTGCAGTACTTC.